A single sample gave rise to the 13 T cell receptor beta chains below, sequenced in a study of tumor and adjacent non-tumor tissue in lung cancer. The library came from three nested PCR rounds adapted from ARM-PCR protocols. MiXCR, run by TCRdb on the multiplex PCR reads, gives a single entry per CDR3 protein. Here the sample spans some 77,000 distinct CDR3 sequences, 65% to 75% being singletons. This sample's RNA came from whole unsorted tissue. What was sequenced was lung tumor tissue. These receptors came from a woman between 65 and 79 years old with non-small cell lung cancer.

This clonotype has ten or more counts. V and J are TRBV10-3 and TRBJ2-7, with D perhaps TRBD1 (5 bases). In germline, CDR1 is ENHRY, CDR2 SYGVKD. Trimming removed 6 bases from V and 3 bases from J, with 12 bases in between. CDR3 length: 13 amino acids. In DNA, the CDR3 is TGTGCCATCAGGAGACAGAATTTCTACGAGCAGTACTTC. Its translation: CAIRRQNFYEQYF.

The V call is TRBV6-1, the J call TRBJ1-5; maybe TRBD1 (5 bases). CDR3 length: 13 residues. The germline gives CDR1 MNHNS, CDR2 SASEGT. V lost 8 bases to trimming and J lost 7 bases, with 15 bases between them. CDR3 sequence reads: CASGDSMCQPQHF. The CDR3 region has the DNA TGTGCCAGCGGCGACAGTATGTGCCAGCCCCAGCATTTT.

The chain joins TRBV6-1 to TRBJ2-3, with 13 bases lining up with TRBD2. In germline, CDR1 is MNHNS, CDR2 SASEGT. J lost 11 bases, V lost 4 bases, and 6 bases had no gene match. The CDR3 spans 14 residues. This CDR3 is CASSGGTSGDWQYF. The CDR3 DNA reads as TGTGCCAGCAGTGGAGGGACTAGCGGGGATTGGCAGTATTTT.

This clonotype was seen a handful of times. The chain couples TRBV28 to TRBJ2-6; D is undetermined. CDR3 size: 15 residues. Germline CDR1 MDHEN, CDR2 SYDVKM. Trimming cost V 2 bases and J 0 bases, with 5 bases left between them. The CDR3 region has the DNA TGTGCCAGCAGTTTAATGCCCTCTGGGGCCAACGTCCTGACTTTC. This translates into CASSLMPSGANVLTF.

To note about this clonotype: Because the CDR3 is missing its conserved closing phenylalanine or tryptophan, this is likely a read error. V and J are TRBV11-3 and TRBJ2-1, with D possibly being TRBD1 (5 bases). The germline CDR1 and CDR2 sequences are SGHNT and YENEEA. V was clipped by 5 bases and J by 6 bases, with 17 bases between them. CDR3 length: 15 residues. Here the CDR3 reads CASSPRQGWGNEQFL. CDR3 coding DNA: TGTGCCAGCAGCCCGCGGCAGGGTTGGGGCAATGAGCAGTTCCTC.

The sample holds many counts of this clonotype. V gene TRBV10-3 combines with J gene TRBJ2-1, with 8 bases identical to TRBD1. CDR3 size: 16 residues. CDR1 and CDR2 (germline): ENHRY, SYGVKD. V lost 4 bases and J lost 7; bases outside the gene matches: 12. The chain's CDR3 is CAISGRQGAVKNEQFF. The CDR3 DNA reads TGTGCCATCAGTGGCAGGCAGGGGGCGGTTAAGAATGAGCAGTTCTTC.

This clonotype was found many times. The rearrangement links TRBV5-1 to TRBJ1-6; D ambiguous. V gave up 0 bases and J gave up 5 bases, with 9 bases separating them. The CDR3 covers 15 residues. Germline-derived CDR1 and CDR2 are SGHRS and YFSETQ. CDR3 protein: CASSLGYSDNSPLHF. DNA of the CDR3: TGCGCCAGCAGCTTGGGATACAGCGATAATTCACCCCTCCACTTT.

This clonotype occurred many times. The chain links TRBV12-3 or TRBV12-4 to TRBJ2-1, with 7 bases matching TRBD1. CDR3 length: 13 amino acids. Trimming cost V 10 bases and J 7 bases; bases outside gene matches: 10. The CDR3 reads CATKTGAVNEQFF. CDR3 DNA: TGTGCCACCAAAACAGGGGCCGTTAATGAGCAGTTCTTC.

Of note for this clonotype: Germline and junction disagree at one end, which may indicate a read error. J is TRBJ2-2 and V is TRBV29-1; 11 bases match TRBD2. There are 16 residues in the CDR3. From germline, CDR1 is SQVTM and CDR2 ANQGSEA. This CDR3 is CSIELTSGRYTGELFF. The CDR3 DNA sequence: TGCAGCATTGAGCTCACTAGCGGGAGATACACGGGGGAGCTGTTTTTT.

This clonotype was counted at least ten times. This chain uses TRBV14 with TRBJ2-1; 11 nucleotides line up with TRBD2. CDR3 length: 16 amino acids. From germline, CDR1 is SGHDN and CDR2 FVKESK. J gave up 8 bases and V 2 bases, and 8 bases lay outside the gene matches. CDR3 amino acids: CASSQLLAGASDEQFF. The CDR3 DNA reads TGTGCCAGCAGCCAACTACTAGCGGGAGCGTCCGATGAGCAGTTCTTC.

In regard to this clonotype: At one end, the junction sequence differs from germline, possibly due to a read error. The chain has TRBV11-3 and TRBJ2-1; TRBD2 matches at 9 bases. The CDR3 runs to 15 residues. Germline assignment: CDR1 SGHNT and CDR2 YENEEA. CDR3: CASSLASGDYDDQFF. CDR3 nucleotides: TGTGCCAGCAGCTTAGCTAGCGGGGACTACGATGATCAGTTCTTC.

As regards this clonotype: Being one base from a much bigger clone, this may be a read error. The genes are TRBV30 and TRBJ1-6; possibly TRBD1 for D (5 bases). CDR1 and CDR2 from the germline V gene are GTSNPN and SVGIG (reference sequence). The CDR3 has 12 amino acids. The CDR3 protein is CATGRNNSPFHF. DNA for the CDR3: TGTGCTACGGGGCGGAACAATTCACCCTTCCACTTT. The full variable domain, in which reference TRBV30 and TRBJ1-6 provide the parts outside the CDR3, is SQTIHQWPATLVQPVGSPLSLECTVEGTSNPNLYWYRQAAGRGLQLLFYSVGIGQISSEVPQNLSASRPQDRQFILSSKKLLLSDSGFYLCATGRNNSPFHFGNGTRLTVT.

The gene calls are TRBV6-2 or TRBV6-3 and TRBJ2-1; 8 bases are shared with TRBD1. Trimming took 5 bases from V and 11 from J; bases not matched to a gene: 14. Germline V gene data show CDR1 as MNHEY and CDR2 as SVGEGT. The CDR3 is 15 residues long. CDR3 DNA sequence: TGTGCCAGCAGTCACCGACAGGGGACCTACGATAAGCAGTTCTTC. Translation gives CASSHRQGTYDKQFF.